Following are 8 T cell receptor beta chains from one sample sequenced in a study of early T cells in non-severe SARS-CoV-2 infection. TCRdb re-analysed the 5' RACE reads in MiXCR, keeping a single row per CDR3 protein. The table records fewer than 75,000 distinct CDR3 sequences, 20% to 25% of them present only once. Specimen: whole blood, collected at baseline. Receptor source: an adult who was a healthcare worker with PCR-confirmed SARS-CoV-2 infection or an uninfected control (not recorded which).

The chain uses TRBV2 and TRBJ2-6; D perhaps matches TRBD1 (6 bases). Trimming took 5 bases from V and 2 from J, leaving 7 bases between them. The CDR3 is 14 amino acids. The V gene's germline CDR1 is SNHLY and CDR2 FYNNEI. The CDR3 DNA is TGTGCCAGCAGTCCAGGGGCTGGGGCCAACGTCCTGACTTTC. Its protein product is CASSPGAGANVLTF.

The V gene is TRBV30, the J gene TRBJ1-6; D possibly corresponds to TRBD1 (5 bases). The CDR3 extends over 13 amino acids. V lost 8 bases and J 5 bases, leaving 13 bases between the germline ends. Germline CDR1 is GTSNPN and CDR2 is SVGIG (reference sequence). The CDR3 DNA is TGTGCCAGGCGACAGCAGGATAATTCACCCCTCCACTTT. Protein product: CARRQQDNSPLHF.

This clonotype occurred a few times. The rearrangement uses TRBV12-3 or TRBV12-4 and TRBJ2-1; D unclear. Trimming removed 4 bases from V and 0 bases from J, with 13 bases in between. This CDR3 region has 16 residues. CDR3 DNA: TGTGCCAGCAGTTCAGACTTTAGCCGCTCCTACAATGAGCAGTTCTTC. Its protein product is CASSSDFSRSYNEQFF.

A few counts support this clonotype. The chain uses TRBV6-1 and TRBJ2-1; possible D gene TRBD1, 6 bases. Looked up from germline, CDR1 is MNHNS and CDR2 is SASEGT. CDR3 length: 15 residues. V lost 3 bases, J lost 3 bases, and 12 bases lay in between. CDR3 protein: CASSEWTANYNEQFF. CDR3 DNA sequence: TGTGCCAGCAGTGAGTGGACAGCCAACTACAATGAGCAGTTCTTC.

Only a few counts were recorded for this clonotype. The rearrangement joins TRBV20-1 to TRBJ2-7, with a possible D match to TRBD1 (5 bases). CDR3 length: 15 residues. CDR1 is DFQATT and CDR2 is SNEGSKA in the germline V gene (reference sequence). V lost 5 bases and J lost 6, with 23 bases in between. The CDR3 loop reads CSAVPSPGIRSEQYF. CDR3 DNA: TGCAGTGCTGTCCCAAGTCCAGGGATCAGAAGCGAGCAGTACTTC.

This clonotype was counted only a few times. V usage is TRBV10-1 and J usage is TRBJ1-6; D not certain. V was shortened by 6 bases and J by 9 bases, with 9 bases between the two germline ends. In germline, CDR1 is WNHNN, CDR2 SYGVQD (reference sequence). This CDR3 region has 12 residues. CDR3 sequence reads: CASSPSGSPLHF. The CDR3, as DNA: TGCGCCAGCAGCCCTTCGGGTTCACCCCTCCACTTT.

The chain employs TRBV7-9 and TRBJ2-3, with D possibly being TRBD1 or TRBD2 (5 bases each). This CDR3 spans 14 amino acids. Germline loops: CDR1 SEHNR, CDR2 FQNEAQ (reference sequence). Trimming stripped 5 bases from V and 6 bases from J, with 15 bases between. The CDR3 DNA is TGTGCCAGCAGCCTCGACAGCGGAATGGATACGCAGTATTTT. It is translated as CASSLDSGMDTQYF.

The gene calls are TRBV19 and TRBJ1-1; D call uncertain. Deletions cut 4 bases from V and 2 bases from J, with 17 bases between. In germline, CDR1 is LNHDA, CDR2 SQIVND (reference sequence). This CDR3 spans 16 amino acids. This chain's CDR3 is CASSTPPNGRNTEAFF. The CDR3 DNA sequence: TGTGCCAGTAGTACCCCTCCCAATGGAAGAAACACTGAAGCTTTCTTT.